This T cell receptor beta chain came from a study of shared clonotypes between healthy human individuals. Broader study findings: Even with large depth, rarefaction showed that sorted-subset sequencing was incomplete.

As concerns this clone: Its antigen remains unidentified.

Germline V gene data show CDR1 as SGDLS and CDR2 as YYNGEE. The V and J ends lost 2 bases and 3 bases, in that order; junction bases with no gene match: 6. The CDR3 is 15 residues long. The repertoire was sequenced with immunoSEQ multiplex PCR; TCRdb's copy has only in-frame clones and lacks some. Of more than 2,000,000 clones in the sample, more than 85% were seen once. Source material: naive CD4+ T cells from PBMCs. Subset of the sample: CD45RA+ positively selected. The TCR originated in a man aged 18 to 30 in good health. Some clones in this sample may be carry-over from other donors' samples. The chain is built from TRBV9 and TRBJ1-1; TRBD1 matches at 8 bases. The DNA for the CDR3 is TGTGCCAGCAGCGTGACAGGGGTAGGGGACACTGAAGCTTTCTTT. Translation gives CASSVTGVGDTEAFF.